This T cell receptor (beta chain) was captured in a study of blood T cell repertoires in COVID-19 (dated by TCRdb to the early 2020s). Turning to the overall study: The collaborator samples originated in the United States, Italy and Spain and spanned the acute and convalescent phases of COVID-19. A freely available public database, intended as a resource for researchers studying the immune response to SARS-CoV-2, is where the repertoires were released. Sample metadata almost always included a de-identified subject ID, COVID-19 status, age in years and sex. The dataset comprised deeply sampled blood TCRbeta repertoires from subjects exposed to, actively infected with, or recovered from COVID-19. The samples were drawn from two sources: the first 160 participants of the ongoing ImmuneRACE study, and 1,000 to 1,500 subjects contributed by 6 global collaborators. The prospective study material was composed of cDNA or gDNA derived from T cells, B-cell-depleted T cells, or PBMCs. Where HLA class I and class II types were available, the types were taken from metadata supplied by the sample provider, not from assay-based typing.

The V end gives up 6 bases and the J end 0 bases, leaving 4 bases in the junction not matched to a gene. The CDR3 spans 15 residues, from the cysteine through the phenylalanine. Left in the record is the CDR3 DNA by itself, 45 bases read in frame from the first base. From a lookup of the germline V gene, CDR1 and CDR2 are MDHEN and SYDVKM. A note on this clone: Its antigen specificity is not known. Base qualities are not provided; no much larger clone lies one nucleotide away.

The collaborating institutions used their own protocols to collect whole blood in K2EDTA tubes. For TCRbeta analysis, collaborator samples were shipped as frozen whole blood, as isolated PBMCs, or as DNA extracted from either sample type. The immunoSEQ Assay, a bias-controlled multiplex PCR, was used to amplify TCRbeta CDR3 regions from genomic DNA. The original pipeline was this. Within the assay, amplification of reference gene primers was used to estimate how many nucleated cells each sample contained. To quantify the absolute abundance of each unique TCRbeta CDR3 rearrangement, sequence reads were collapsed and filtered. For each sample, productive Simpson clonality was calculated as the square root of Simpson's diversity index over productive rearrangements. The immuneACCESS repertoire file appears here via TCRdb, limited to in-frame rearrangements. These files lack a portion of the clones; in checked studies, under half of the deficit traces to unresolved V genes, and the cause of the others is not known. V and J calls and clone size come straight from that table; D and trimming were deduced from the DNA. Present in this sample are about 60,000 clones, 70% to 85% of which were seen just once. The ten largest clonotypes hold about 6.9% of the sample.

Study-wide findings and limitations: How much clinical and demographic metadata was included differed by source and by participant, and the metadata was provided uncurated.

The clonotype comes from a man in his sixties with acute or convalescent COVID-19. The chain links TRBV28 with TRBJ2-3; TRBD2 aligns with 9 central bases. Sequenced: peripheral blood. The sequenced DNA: TGTGCCAGCAGAAGAGCGGGGGGAAGCACAGATACGCAGTATTTT. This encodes CASRRAGGSTDTQYF.